This entry features one TCR beta chain sequence. As yet, its antigen is unknown. The sample originates from a study of cytomegalovirus exposure and HLA in healthy donors. The germline gives CDR1 MDHEN, CDR2 SYDVKM. V shed 2 bases and J shed 4 bases, with 12 bases lying between them. This CDR3 region has 14 residues. Findings and caveats of the study: There were a few CMV-associated chains whose specificity for CMV antigens was confirmed in vitro. Across donors, sequencing depth was assumed by presence/absence analyses to be roughly uniform. Later analysis identified a missense DCLRE1C variant that was linked to TCR beta V- and J-gene trimming.

Both 60 Vbeta primers and 13 Jbeta primers went into the PCR. TCRdb keeps only in-frame clones here, not all; method: immunoSEQ multiplex PCR. The sample shows fewer than 250,000 clones, 70% to 75% of them seen only once. Sequencing used PBMCs. This sequence originates from a woman in her 30s in good health and CMV-seropositive. The gene calls are TRBV28 and TRBJ2-7; a weak D match, TRBD1 (6 bases). CDR3 DNA: TGTGCCAGCAGTTTAAGGAGCCAGGGGTACGAGCAGTACTTC. Its translation is CASSLRSQGYEQYF. The entire variable domain, with the rest obtained from reference TRBV28 and TRBJ2-7, is as follows: DVKVTQSSRYLVKRTGEKVFLECVQDMDHENMFWYRQDPGLGLRLIYFSYDVKMKEKGDIPEGYSVSREKKERFSLILESASTNQTSMYLCASSLRSQGYEQYFGPGTRLTVT.